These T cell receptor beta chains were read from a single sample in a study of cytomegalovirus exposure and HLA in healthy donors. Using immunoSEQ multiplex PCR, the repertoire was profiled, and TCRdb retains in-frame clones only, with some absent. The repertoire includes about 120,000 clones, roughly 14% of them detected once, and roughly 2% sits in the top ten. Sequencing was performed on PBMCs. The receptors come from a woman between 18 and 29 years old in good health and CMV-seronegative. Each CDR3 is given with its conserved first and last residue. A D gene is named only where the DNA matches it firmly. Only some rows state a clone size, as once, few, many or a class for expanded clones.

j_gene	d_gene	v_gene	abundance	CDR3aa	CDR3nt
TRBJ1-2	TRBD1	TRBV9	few	CASSPGGSGYTF	TGTGCCAGCAGCCCAGGGGGCTCTGGCTACACCTTC
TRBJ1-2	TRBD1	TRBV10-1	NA	CASSKDRVYGYTF	TGCGCCAGCAGTAAGGACAGGGTCTATGGCTACACCTTC
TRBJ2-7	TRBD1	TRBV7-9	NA	CASSGTGGPYEQYF	TGTGCCAGCAGCGGGACAGGGGGCCCCTACGAGCAGTACTTC
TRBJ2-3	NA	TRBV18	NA	CASSPPGVLADTQYF	TGTGCCAGCTCACCACCCGGGGTACTGGCAGATACGCAGTATTTT
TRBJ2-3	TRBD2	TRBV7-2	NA	CASSFRASGISDTQYF	TGTGCCAGCAGCTTTCGGGCTAGCGGGATCTCAGATACGCAGTATTTT
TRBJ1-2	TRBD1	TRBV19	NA	CASSINRDSYGYTF	TGTGCCAGTAGTATTAACCGGGACAGCTATGGCTACACCTTC
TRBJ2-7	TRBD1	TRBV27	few	CASSTRDRDYYEQYF	TGTGCCAGCAGTACGAGGGACAGGGACTACTACGAGCAGTACTTC
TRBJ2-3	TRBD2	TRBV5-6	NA	CASSLGLAEPGDTQYF	TGTGCCAGCAGCCTGGGACTAGCGGAGCCAGGGGATACGCAGTATTTT
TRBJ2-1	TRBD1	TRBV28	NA	CASRRNRGSYNEQFF	TGTGCCAGCAGGCGCAACAGGGGTTCCTACAATGAGCAGTTCTTC
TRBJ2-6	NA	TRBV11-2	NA	CASNRDPSSGANVLTF	TGTGCCAGCAACAGGGACCCATCCTCTGGGGCCAACGTCCTGACTTTC
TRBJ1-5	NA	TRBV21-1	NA	CASSSLRRGQKPQHF	TGTGCCAGCAGCTCGCTTAGGAGGGGGCAAAAGCCCCAGCATTTT
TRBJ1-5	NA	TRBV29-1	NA	CSVSNRNQPQHF	TGCAGCGTTAGCAACCGAAATCAGCCCCAGCATTTT
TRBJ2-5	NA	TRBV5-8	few	CASSLLPDTQGETQYF	TGTGCCAGCAGCTTGTTACCGGACACCCAAGGGGAGACCCAGTACTTC
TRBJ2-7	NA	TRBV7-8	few	CASSLERGGGKSSYEQYF	TGTGCCAGCAGCTTAGAAAGGGGAGGAGGGAAAAGCTCCTACGAGCAGTACTTC
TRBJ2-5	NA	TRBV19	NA	CASSHRGFGETQYF	TGTGCCAGTAGTCACCGGGGGTTTGGGGAGACCCAGTACTTC
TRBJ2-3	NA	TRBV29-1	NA	CSVEVNRADTQYF	TGCAGCGTTGAAGTTAACAGGGCGGATACGCAGTATTTT
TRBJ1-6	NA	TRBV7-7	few	CASSENRDSPLHF	TGTGCCAGCAGCGAAAACAGGGATTCACCCCTCCACTTT
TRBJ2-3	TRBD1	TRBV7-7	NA	CASSPRVTGISDTQYF	TGTGCTAGCAGCCCGCGTGTGACAGGGATCTCAGATACGCAGTATTTT
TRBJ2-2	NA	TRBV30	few	CAWSIGDTGELFF	TGTGCCTGGAGTATAGGGGACACCGGGGAGCTGTTTTTT
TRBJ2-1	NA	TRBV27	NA	CASSFERQRNEQFF	TGTGCCAGCAGTTTCGAGCGGCAGAGAAATGAGCAGTTCTTC
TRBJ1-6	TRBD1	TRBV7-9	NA	CASSSVGTANSPLHF	TGTGCCAGCAGCTCCGTCGGGACAGCGAATTCACCCCTCCACTTT
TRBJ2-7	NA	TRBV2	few	CASRQRRYEQYF	TGTGCCAGCAGGCAGCGGAGGTACGAGCAGTACTTC
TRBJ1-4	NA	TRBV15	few	CATSRGVTNEKLFF	TGTGCCACCAGCAGAGGAGTAACTAATGAAAAACTGTTTTTT
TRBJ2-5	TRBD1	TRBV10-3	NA	CAISESPGTGGIGTQYF	TGTGCCATCAGTGAGTCGCCCGGGACAGGGGGCATAGGGACCCAGTACTTC
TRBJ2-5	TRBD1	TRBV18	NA	CASQGDRVSETQYF	TGTGCCAGCCAAGGGGACAGGGTATCAGAGACCCAGTACTTC
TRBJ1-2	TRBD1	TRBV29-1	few	CSARDSYSGYTF	TGCAGCGCTAGGGACAGCTATTCTGGCTACACCTTC
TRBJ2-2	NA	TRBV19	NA	CASSIRGAELFF	TGTGCCAGTAGTATTCGGGGAGCGGAGCTGTTTTTT